This T cell receptor (beta chain) was observed in a study of T cell responses to AZD1222 COVID-19 vaccine. Study-level points and caveats: Nearly half of the spike-specific TCRs reportedly recognize variant regions that carry no mutations.

The CDR3 length is 14 residues. The V and J ends lost 4 bases and 4 bases respectively, with 13 bases between them. Per germline, CDR1 MDHEN and CDR2 SYDVKM. Clones were read by immunoSEQ multiplex PCR, and TCRdb kept only the in-frame ones, dropping some. This table has about 150,000 clones, around 93% appearing once. As for this clone: Its target is not known.

V and J are TRBV28 and TRBJ1-1; the D gene is possibly TRBD1 (6 bases). Sequenced material: peripheral blood, taken on day 0 of AZD1222 vaccination. The sequence was collected from an adult in good health. The CDR3 DNA sequence: TGTGCCAGCAGTTCCCTCAGGGGTAGCACTGAAGCTTTCTTT. It yields the protein CASSSLRGSTEAFF.